A selection of T cell receptor beta chains follows, all from one sample in a study of blood T cells in healthy people across ages. In TCRdb, the 5' RACE reads were re-called with MiXCR into one record per CDR3 protein. The data contain hundreds of thousands of distinct CDR3 sequences, roughly 41% of them singletons. Sequenced material: blood. Source of these receptors: a woman aged 60-75 years in good health. CDR3s include the opening cysteine and the closing phenylalanine or tryptophan. The D gene is left open where the match is weak. Clone size is not always given. Where it is, it says once, few, many or a class for expanded clones.

TRBV5-6,TRBJ1-5,.,.,CASSSLFQPQHF,TGTGCCAGCAGCTCCCTCTTCCAGCCCCAGCATTTT
TRBV5-1,TRBJ1-5,.,.,CASSLEPVSNQPQHF,TGCGCCAGCAGCTTGGAGCCAGTTAGCAATCAGCCCCAGCATTTT
TRBV29-1,TRBJ1-5,TRBD1,few,CSVASGTGAVQPQHF,TGCAGCGTTGCGTCCGGGACAGGGGCAGTTCAGCCCCAGCATTTT
TRBV7-9,TRBJ2-5,TRBD2,few,CASSSGLAPRQQYF,TGTGCCAGCAGCTCGGGACTAGCCCCCAGGCAGCAGTACTTC
TRBV7-2,TRBJ1-2,.,.,CASSLASGYDGYTF,TGTGCCAGCAGCTTAGCCTCTGGGTATGATGGCTACACCTTC
TRBV25-1,TRBJ1-2,.,.,CTSSGDSPIRGYTF,TGTACCAGCAGTGGAGACAGTCCAATACGTGGCTACACCTTC
TRBV20-1,TRBJ2-7,TRBD2,.,CSAPSGVVEQYF,TGCAGTGCTCCTAGCGGGGTTGTCGAGCAGTACTTC
TRBV10-3,TRBJ1-1,.,.,CAISTGMNTEAFF,TGTGCCATCAGTACAGGTATGAACACTGAAGCTTTCTTT
TRBV28,TRBJ1-2,TRBD1,.,CASSIGQALYYGNTF,TGTGCCAGCAGTATTGGACAGGCTCTTTACTATGGCAACACCTTC
TRBV7-8,TRBJ1-2,.,once,CASSLPRRGFNGYTF,TGTGCCAGCAGCTTACCCCGACGGGGGTTTAACGGCTACACCTTC
TRBV29-1,TRBJ2-2,TRBD2,.,CSVVLAGGNTGELFF,TGCAGCGTCGTCCTAGCGGGGGGGAACACCGGGGAGCTGTTTTTT
TRBV20-1,TRBJ2-2,.,.,CSARDSGTSTGELFF,TGCAGTGCTAGAGATTCCGGGACCTCCACCGGGGAGCTGTTTTTT
TRBV20-1,TRBJ1-2,.,.,CSARDLGEGYTF,TGCAGTGCTAGAGATCTCGGAGAAGGCTACACCTTC
TRBV9,TRBJ2-5,.,many,CASSDQETQYF,TGTGCCAGCAGCGACCAAGAGACCCAGTACTTC
TRBV20-1,TRBJ2-3,TRBD2,.,CSATSGSSGSSLSTDTQYF,TGCAGTGCTACCTCTGGGTCTAGCGGGAGCTCCCTCAGCACAGATACGCAGTATTTT
TRBV7-9,TRBJ2-5,TRBD1,few,CASRPPDRAETQYF,TGTGCCAGCAGACCTCCAGACAGGGCAGAGACCCAGTACTTC
TRBV4-2,TRBJ2-3,TRBD2,few,CASSRGTSGSSADTQYF,TGTGCCAGCAGCCGAGGGACTAGCGGGAGTTCGGCAGATACGCAGTATTTT
TRBV20-1,TRBJ2-4,TRBD2,.,CSAGGSGGRDIQYF,TGCAGTGCGGGAGGTAGCGGGGGGAGGGACATTCAGTACTTC
TRBV27,TRBJ2-1,.,.,CASSLSQCYNEQFF,TGTGCCAGCAGTTTATCACAGTGTTACAATGAGCAGTTCTTC
TRBV9,TRBJ2-5,TRBD2,.,CASSPLTSGKQETQYF,TGTGCCAGCAGCCCTCTGACTAGCGGCAAGCAAGAGACCCAGTACTTC
TRBV6-2/TRBV6-3,TRBJ2-7,TRBD1,.,CASSFPRKTGSTYEQYF,TGTGCCAGCAGCTTTCCTAGGAAGACAGGGTCTACCTACGAGCAGTACTTC
TRBV29-1,TRBJ1-1,.,few,CSALPGRGEAFF,TGCAGCGCCTTACCGGGACGGGGTGAAGCTTTCTTT
TRBV12-3/TRBV12-4,TRBJ2-1,.,.,CASTLGDEQFF,TGTGCCAGCACCCTGGGGGATGAGCAGTTCTTC
TRBV28,TRBJ1-3,TRBD1,.,CASSRQGRGDAIYF,TGTGCCAGCAGCCGACAGGGCCGGGGGGACGCCATATATTTT
TRBV5-4,TRBJ1-1,.,.,CASSFLTGAAVEDDTEAFF,TGTGCCAGCAGCTTTCTGACGGGGGCAGCAGTAGAGGATGACACTGAAGCTTTCTTT
TRBV20-1,TRBJ2-7,TRBD1,few,CSASRQGLIDEQYF,TGCAGTGCTAGTAGACAGGGGTTAATCGACGAGCAGTACTTC
TRBV29-1,TRBJ2-1,.,.,CSVPRAGLYNEQFF,TGCAGCGTCCCCCGAGCGGGCCTCTACAATGAGCAGTTCTTC
TRBV15,TRBJ2-7,TRBD2,many,CATSRDPPAGGTYEQYF,TGTGCCACCAGCAGAGACCCCCCAGCGGGAGGTACCTACGAGCAGTACTTC
TRBV12-3/TRBV12-4,TRBJ2-1,.,.,CASSLAGSGSYNEQFF,TGTGCCAGCAGTTTAGCGGGTAGCGGCTCCTACAATGAGCAGTTCTTC
TRBV6-5,TRBJ2-7,.,.,CASSYAGLSYEQYF,TGTGCCAGCAGTTATGCAGGCTTATCCTACGAGCAGTACTTC
TRBV5-1,TRBJ2-1,.,.,CASSLGLGQSYNEQFF,TGCGCCAGCAGCTTGGGACTAGGACAAAGCTACAATGAGCAGTTCTTC
TRBV11-2,TRBJ2-1,.,.,CASTLRQSYNEQFF,TGTGCCAGCACCCTAAGACAGTCCTACAATGAGCAGTTCTTC
TRBV12-3/TRBV12-4,TRBJ2-3,.,.,CASSPTVTDTQYF,TGTGCCAGCAGTCCCACAGTCACAGATACGCAGTATTTT
TRBV6-2/TRBV6-3,TRBJ1-6,TRBD1,few,CASSAPGQGNSPLHF,TGTGCCAGCAGTGCCCCGGGACAGGGGAATTCACCCCTCCACTTT
TRBV24-1,TRBJ2-7,TRBD2,.,CVTSPAGGYEQYF,TGTGTCACCAGTCCGGCGGGGGGCTACGAGCAGTACTTC
TRBV5-1,TRBJ1-2,.,few,CASSFDIPDSYGYTF,TGCGCCAGCAGCTTCGACATCCCGGACTCCTATGGCTACACCTTC